The clone carrying this T cell receptor (beta chain) was observed a handful of times. The sample is drawn from a study of blood T cell repertoires in COVID-19. This CDR3 is built from 13 residues. The V gene lost 1 base and the J gene lost 6 bases, with 8 bases spanning the gap. The V gene's germline CDR1 is SGHTA and CDR2 FQGNSA. Method: immunoSEQ multiplex PCR; TCRdb's copy keeps in-frame clones and lacks some. Of about 130,000 clones in the sample, approximately 85% are singletons; the top ten hold roughly 4%. The chain couples TRBV7-2 to TRBJ2-3; tentative D call: TRBD1 (6 bases). This clonotype was obtained from a human donor in a cohort sampled during active COVID-19. The specimen sequenced was peripheral blood. The CDR3, as DNA: TGTGCCAGCAGCTTAGACAGGGTGGATACGCAGTATTTT. This gives the protein CASSLDRVDTQYF.